This paragraph reports one T cell receptor (beta chain). This receptor's antigen is unknown. No base-level quality is on record; no much larger clone is a single base apart. This sample was taken from a study of T cells after yellow fever vaccination (dated by TCRdb to the late 2010s). General notes on the study: Libraries from fractions with low cell numbers were prepared with the SMART-Seq v4 Ultra Low Input RNA kit. To track T-cell clones before and after primary and booster YFV17D yellow fever vaccination, bulk TCR alpha and beta repertoires were sequenced longitudinally. Two healthy male donors made up the cohort, one aged 18 to 29 years and the other aged 30 to 39 years. Blood samples were taken at several timepoints before and after primary and secondary immunization, and bulk PBMC replicates and cell subsets were isolated.

Results the study describes overall, beyond this receptor: Computational filtering was needed because FACS-sorted repertoires could contain abundant contaminating clonotypes from the bulk population. After the booster, most of the clones that had expanded following primary vaccination were detected again (approximately 95% of CD4 and around 90% of CD8), which suggests that memory was broadly maintained. A small fraction of clonotypes showed up in both the CD4 and CD8 compartments, probably as a result of convergent recombination. Only a couple of donors were included in the study, so the extent to which the findings can be generalized is limited. Compared with the primary T-cell response, the secondary T-cell response was weaker but faster, peaking on day 5 rather than day 15.

Including the terminal cysteine and phenylalanine, the CDR3 comprises 12 residues. Only the CDR3 portion is preserved as DNA: 36 bases, with reading frame beginning at the first base. The V and J ends are trimmed by 6 bases and 3 bases, leaving 8 bases between them. As encoded in the germline V gene, CDR1 is MNHEY while CDR2 is SVGEGT. The label giving this sample's treatment or condition can be read as: live attenuated yellow fever vaccine strain. Two biological replicates of bulk PBMCs were collected at each blood-draw timepoint. A standard Ficoll-Paque protocol was used to isolate PBMCs from peripheral blood. TriZol was used to extract RNA from bulk PBMCs, from CD4 and CD8 fractions, and from dextramer-positive and dextramer-negative fractions. TCR cDNA was synthesized by 5'RACE template switching, which introduced a universal primer site and unique molecular identifiers. cDNA synthesis was primed from both the TCR alpha and TCR beta constant segments. Libraries were amplified in two PCR steps, with sample barcodes and sequencing adapters added in the second step. Libraries were sequenced on Illumina HiSeq 2500 (2x100 bp) or NovaSeq (2x150 bp). In the original analysis: Demultiplexing of reads and collapsing into UMI consensus sequences were performed with MIGEC, and V(D)J alignment was carried out with MiXCR. Clonotypes responding to the vaccine were identified with edgeR on replicate PBMC samples, with the criteria of FDR below 0.01 and a log2 fold change above 5 up to day 15. Bulk clonotypes were assigned CD4 or CD8 identity according to which sequenced CD4 or CD8 repertoire held them at higher abundance. The raw public reads went through TCRdb reprocessing: fastp at Q25, MiXCR clone calling, in-frame beta chains kept. CDR3 protein duplicates are merged, each entry listing the most common genes and DNA. V and J calls and clone size were set by TCRdb, not the authors. Across this sample there are roughly 300,000 distinct CDR3 sequences, with 8.1% seen only once. The top ten constitute 17% of the sample.

This clonotype was obtained from a man aged 18 to 29 who received the YFV17D yellow fever vaccine. This chain joins TRBV6-2 or TRBV6-3 to TRBJ2-5, with the identity of the D gene unclear. Sequences were derived from PBMCs, sampled about 49 days after the first yellow fever vaccination. CDR3 loop: CASRYGEETQYF. The DNA sequence is as follows: TGTGCCAGCAGGTACGGAGAAGAGACCCAGTACTTC.